This record looks at one TCR beta chain sequence and its context. The antigen is undetermined. These data come from a study of cytomegalovirus exposure and HLA in healthy donors. Findings and caveats of the study: Productive rates of about 87% or about 30% were seen for most TCR beta V segments in an earlier analysis. The likely origin of a cluster of highly shared sequence variants was a sequencing artifact.

With 60 Vbeta and 13 Jbeta primers, the PCR was carried out. This table comes from immunoSEQ multiplex PCR, and its TCRdb copy is limited to in-frame clones, with some not included. The data hold 80,000 or so clones, with over 70% observed a single time. CDR1 SGHDN and CDR2 FVKESK come from the germline V gene. Trimming left V 4 bases short and J 3 bases short, with 10 bases between. The CDR3 contains 13 residues. This sequence originates from a man aged 50-60 years in good health and CMV-seropositive. The chain links TRBV14 to TRBJ2-7, with a weak D call TRBD1 (6 bases). Sequenced: PBMCs. The CDR3 reads CASSRGTYYEQYF. The CDR3 nucleotides read TGTGCCAGCAGCCGAGGGACATACTACGAGCAGTACTTC.